These T cell receptor beta chains were read from a single sample in a study of blood T cell repertoires in COVID-19. Using immunoSEQ multiplex PCR, the repertoire was profiled, and TCRdb retains in-frame clones only, with some absent. The table shows some 150,000 clones, with 82% occurring only once. The source material was peripheral blood. The receptors here all came from a woman between 65 and 79 years old with acute or convalescent COVID-19. CDR3s include the opening cysteine and the closing phenylalanine or tryptophan. A D gene is named only where the DNA matches it firmly. The listing skips clone size in some rows; elsewhere it reads once, few, many or a size class.

TRBJ1-1 TRBD1 - TRBV5-4 CASRAGGIDTEAFF TGTGCCAGCAGGGCAGGGGGCATAGACACTGAAGCTTTCTTT
TRBJ2-3 - once TRBV4-3 CASSQGTALAATDTQYF TGCGCCAGCAGCCAAGGGACGGCCTTAGCGGCCACAGATACGCAGTATTTT
TRBJ2-5 TRBD1 - TRBV4-1 CASSPIRGRQETQYF TGCGCCAGCAGCCCAATAAGGGGGCGCCAAGAGACCCAGTACTTC
TRBJ2-4 - - TRBV28 CASSRHVTGKNIQYF TGTGCCAGCAGCCGCCACGTTACAGGGAAAAACATTCAGTACTTC
TRBJ2-7 TRBD2 few TRBV19 CASSPYLAESYEQYF TGTGCCAGTAGCCCCTATCTAGCGGAGTCCTACGAGCAGTACTTC
TRBJ1-6 TRBD1 - TRBV6-5 CASQHWDRNSPLHF TGTGCCAGTCAACATTGGGACAGAAATTCACCCCTCCACTTT
TRBJ2-4 - - TRBV10-3 CAISAGLAKNIQYF TGTGCCATCAGCGCGGGTCTAGCCAAAAACATTCAGTACTTC
TRBJ1-5 TRBD1 - TRBV10-2 CASKRGTGAGQPQHF TGCGCCAGCAAACGGGGGACAGGGGCAGGTCAGCCCCAGCATTTT
TRBJ1-5 - few TRBV23-1 CASSQSRPLSNQPQHF TGCGCCAGCAGTCAATCGCGGCCGCTTAGCAATCAGCCCCAGCATTTT
TRBJ2-3 TRBD2 - TRBV30 CAWSVGTSGTSTDTQYF TGTGCCTGGAGTGTAGGGACTAGCGGGACTAGCACAGATACGCAGTATTTT
TRBJ2-7 - - TRBV6-6 CASSYPGLRRYEQYF TGTGCCAGCAGTTATCCCGGACTACGACGGTACGAGCAGTACTTC
TRBJ1-2 TRBD1 - TRBV20-1 CSASDPRTGSYGYTF TGCAGTGCTAGTGATCCCCGGACAGGGAGCTATGGCTACACCTTC
TRBJ1-1 - - TRBV10-3 CAIKEDTEAFF TGTGCCATCAAGGAGGACACTGAAGCTTTCTTT
TRBJ2-3 TRBD2 - TRBV24-1 CATSDLKSGTSGVTQYF TGTGCCACCAGTGATTTGAAGTCGGGGACTAGCGGGGTTACGCAGTATTTT
TRBJ1-2 - - TRBV2 CASSILTDYGYTF TGTGCCAGCAGTATTTTAACAGACTATGGCTACACCTTC
TRBJ2-1 TRBD2 once TRBV9 CASSVDPSGSRNEQFF TGTGCCAGCAGCGTAGACCCCAGCGGGAGTCGGAATGAGCAGTTCTTC
TRBJ1-2 TRBD1 - TRBV7-2 CASSLAQGAAGYTF TGTGCCAGCAGCCTCGCGCAGGGGGCGGCCGGCTACACCTTC
TRBJ2-3 - - TRBV19 CASSRPGSTTDTQYF TGTGCCAGTAGTAGACCGGGGTCAACTACAGATACGCAGTATTTT
TRBJ1-1 - - TRBV7-9 CASSLGSGDAFF TGTGCCAGCAGCTTAGGATCAGGGGACGCTTTCTTT
TRBJ2-4 - - TRBV28 CAGSLISAAKNIQYF TGTGCCGGCAGTTTAATAAGCGCCGCCAAAAACATTCAGTACTTC
TRBJ2-1 TRBD2 once TRBV15 CATSRALSGRASNEQFF TGTGCCACCAGCAGGGCCCTTAGCGGGAGGGCCAGCAATGAGCAGTTCTTC
TRBJ1-3 - - TRBV3-1/TRBV3-2 CASSLLQGDSGNTIYF TGTGCCAGCAGCCTCCTACAGGGCGACTCTGGAAACACCATATATTTT
TRBJ1-2 - once TRBV6-1 CASSEGVGGGYTF TGTGCCAGCAGTGAAGGAGTGGGAGGGGGCTACACCTTC
TRBJ1-2 TRBD1 few TRBV7-2 CASSLDQRLGTGQYGYTF TGTGCCAGCAGCTTAGATCAACGTCTTGGGACAGGCCAATATGGCTACACCTTC
TRBJ2-7 - - TRBV20-1 CSARDIVQYF TGCAGTGCTAGAGATATCGTGCAGTACTTC
TRBJ1-4 - - TRBV28 CASTSGGANEKLFF TGTGCCAGCACCTCCGGAGGGGCAAATGAAAAACTGTTTTTT
TRBJ2-7 - - TRBV18 CASSPLDSPAREQYF TGTGCCAGCTCACCCCTTGACAGCCCTGCGCGGGAGCAGTACTTC
TRBJ1-6 - - TRBV5-1 CASSFITDNSPLHF TGCGCCAGCAGCTTCATCACAGATAATTCACCCCTCCACTTT
TRBJ1-1 TRBD1 - TRBV28 CASSPGGLLEAFF TGTGCCAGCAGTCCAGGGGGACTGCTTGAAGCTTTCTTT
TRBJ1-1 TRBD1 - TRBV18 CASSREQGIGTEAFF TGTGCCAGCTCACGTGAACAGGGGATCGGCACTGAAGCTTTCTTT
TRBJ2-7 TRBD2 - TRBV7-9 CASSLAISGASYEQYF TGTGCCAGCAGCTTAGCAATAAGCGGGGCGTCCTACGAGCAGTACTTC
TRBJ2-3 TRBD2 once TRBV5-6 CASIPPGLADPSTDTQYF TGTGCCAGCATCCCGCCGGGACTAGCGGACCCTAGCACAGATACGCAGTATTTT
TRBJ1-1 - - TRBV10-3 CAISLETDLNTEAFF TGTGCCATCAGTCTAGAGACAGACTTGAACACTGAAGCTTTCTTT
TRBJ2-7 TRBD1 - TRBV6-6 CASSLRQGYEQYF TGTGCCAGCAGTTTACGACAGGGCTACGAGCAGTACTTC
TRBJ1-3 TRBD1 - TRBV10-3 CASQDRGAENTIYF TGTGCCTCCCAGGACAGGGGGGCGGAAAACACCATATATTTT
TRBJ1-5 - - TRBV28 CASSPVSSNQPQHF TGTGCCAGCAGCCCAGTGTCTTCTAATCAGCCCCAGCATTTT
TRBJ2-1 TRBD2 - TRBV3-1/TRBV3-2 CASSQDRRTRISGRPYNEQFF TGTGCCAGCAGCCAAGACCGAAGGACTAGGATTAGCGGGAGGCCCTACAATGAGCAGTTCTTC
TRBJ1-4 - - TRBV30 CAWSPRPGEKLFF TGTGCCTGGAGTCCCCGCCCAGGGGAGAAACTGTTTTTT
TRBJ1-6 - - TRBV3-1/TRBV3-2 CASSHQGRDSPLHF TGTGCCAGCAGCCATCAGGGCAGGGATTCACCCCTCCACTTT
TRBJ2-3 TRBD2 - TRBV2 CASSGSPSGILVTDTQYF TGTGCCAGCAGTGGATCCCCTAGCGGGATATTAGTGACAGATACGCAGTATTTT
TRBJ2-3 - - TRBV6-1 CASSERLAADTQYF TGTGCCAGCAGTGAAAGGCTAGCCGCAGATACGCAGTATTTT
TRBJ2-7 TRBD1 - TRBV15 CATSRGGKQGSYEQYF TGTGCCACCAGCAGAGGGGGGAAACAGGGGTCCTACGAGCAGTACTTC
TRBJ1-2 TRBD1 - TRBV27 CASSSPRGRKIDYTF TGTGCCAGCAGTTCCCCCAGGGGGCGCAAGATTGACTACACCTTC
TRBJ2-7 TRBD2 - TRBV5-1 CASRLLAGYEQYF TGCGCCAGCAGACTGCTAGCGGGTTACGAGCAGTACTTC
TRBJ2-3 - - TRBV18 CASQQTAGARPVTDTQYF TGTGCCAGCCAACAGACGGCAGGGGCCCGACCCGTCACAGATACGCAGTATTTT
TRBJ2-3 TRBD2 - TRBV6-5 CASSYTGGGTDTQYF TGTGCCAGCAGTTACACCGGGGGGGGCACAGATACGCAGTATTTT
TRBJ2-7 TRBD2 few TRBV10-3 CAISEEIAGASSYEQYF TGTGCCATCAGTGAGGAGATAGCGGGAGCGTCCTCCTACGAGCAGTACTTC